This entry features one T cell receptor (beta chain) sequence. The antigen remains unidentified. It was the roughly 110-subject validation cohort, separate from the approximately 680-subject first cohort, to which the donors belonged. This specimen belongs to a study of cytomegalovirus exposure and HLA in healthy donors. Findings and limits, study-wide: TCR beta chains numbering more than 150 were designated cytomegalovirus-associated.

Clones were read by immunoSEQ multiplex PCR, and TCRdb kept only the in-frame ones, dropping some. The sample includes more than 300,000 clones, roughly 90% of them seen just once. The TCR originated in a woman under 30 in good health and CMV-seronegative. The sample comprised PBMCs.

CDR3 loop: CASSLSSLETQYF. CDR3 nucleotides: TGTGCCAGCAGTTTATCGTCCTTAGAGACCCAGTACTTC. This chain uses TRBV27 with TRBJ2-5; no clear D. The CDR3 has 13 amino acids. Trimming took 0 bases from V and 4 from J, leaving 6 bases between them. CDR1 MNHEY and CDR2 SMNVEV come from the germline V gene (reference sequence).